The 24 T cell receptor beta chains below come from one sample, sequenced in a study of OX40 agonist ivuxolimab in advanced cancers. Sequenced by immunoSEQ multiplex PCR; TCRdb stores in-frame clones only, minus some. This sample has some 43,000 clones, with around 85% found just once. The specimen was CD4+ or CD8+ T cells sorted from blood, collected in a trial of the OX40 agonist ivuxolimab. The receptors come from an adult with an advanced solid tumor such as melanoma, head and neck, liver or kidney cancer.

The V gene is TRBV4-1, the J gene TRBJ2-1; 8 nucleotides line up with TRBD2. CDR1 is MGHRA, CDR2 YSYEKL, per germline. This CDR3 region has 17 residues. The J segment lost 2 bases and the V segment lost 0 bases, leaving 6 bases of the junction unmatched. The CDR3 coding sequence is TGCGCCAGCAGCCAAGATCAGCGAGCGGGGGCCTACAATGAGCAGTTCTTC. This translates into CASSQDQRAGAYNEQFF.

The J gene is TRBJ1-1, the V gene TRBV11-2, with unresolved D. CDR3 size: 14 residues. Deletions cut 0 bases from V and 12 bases from J, with 17 bases between. Germline V CDR1 and CDR2: SGHAT, FQNNGV. The CDR3 is CASSLDPGPMITFF. The CDR3 region has the DNA TGTGCCAGCAGCTTAGATCCGGGCCCGATGATAACTTTCTTT.

The chain carries TRBV7-9 and TRBJ2-1, with D possibly TRBD1 on 6 matching bases. Germline CDR1 is SEHNR and CDR2 is FQNEAQ (reference sequence). This CDR3 has 15 residues. Trimming took off 6 bases at V and 7 bases at J, with 19 bases between the two ends. CDR3 DNA sequence: TGTGCCAGCAGTTCCAGGACAGACGTAAATAATGAGCAGTTCTTC. Its protein is CASSSRTDVNNEQFF.

The rearrangement joins TRBV27 to TRBJ1-1; unclear D gene. V shed 3 bases and J shed 9 bases, with 8 bases lying between them. Germline V gene sequence: CDR1 MNHEY, CDR2 SMNVEV (reference sequence). CDR3 length equals 11 residues. The CDR3 here is CASSFGQKAFF. The CDR3 nucleotides are TGTGCCAGCAGTTTCGGCCAGAAAGCTTTCTTT.

The V call is TRBV19, the J call TRBJ1-3, with D possibly TRBD1 on 5 matching bases. The CDR3 sequence is 16 residues long. CDR1 is LNHDA and CDR2 is SQIVND in the germline V gene (reference sequence). The V gene lost 5 bases and the J gene lost 0 bases, with 14 bases spanning the gap. CDR3 loop: CASSLSIDSSGNTIYF. For the CDR3, the DNA is TGTGCCAGTAGTTTATCCATCGACAGCTCTGGAAACACCATATATTTT.

The V gene is TRBV5-6, the J gene TRBJ2-5, with a tentative D call TRBD1 (5 bases). V was shortened by 3 bases and J by 0 bases, with 15 bases between the two germline ends. The CDR3 length is 16 residues. Germline loops: CDR1 SGHDT, CDR2 YYEEEE. The chain's CDR3 is CASSSPWTLYQETQYF. The CDR3 coding sequence is TGTGCCAGCAGCTCCCCATGGACACTTTACCAAGAGACCCAGTACTTC.

V gene TRBV29-1 combines with J gene TRBJ2-1, with D possibly being TRBD2 (5 bases). Germline V gene lookup returns CDR1 SQVTM and CDR2 ANQGSEA. Trimming removed 0 bases from V and 7 bases from J, with 10 bases in between. The CDR3 is 13 amino acids. The CDR3 sequence is CSVEETRRNEQFF. CDR3 nucleotide sequence: TGCAGCGTTGAAGAGACCCGGAGGAATGAGCAGTTCTTC.

This chain connects TRBV5-1 to TRBJ2-1; 8 bases match TRBD2. V dropped 1 base and J dropped 4; count of bases not matched to a gene: 4. The germline V gene has CDR1 SGHRS and CDR2 YFSETQ. The CDR3 contains 15 residues. The CDR3 spells CASSLSGGPYNEQFF. CDR3 sequence (DNA): TGCGCCAGCAGCTTGTCGGGGGGGCCTTACAATGAGCAGTTCTTC.

V is TRBV5-1 and J is TRBJ2-2, with 9 bases matching TRBD1. V trimming: 4 bases; J trimming: 3 bases; junction bases outside the gene matches: 10. This CDR3 has 17 amino acids. Germline V gives CDR1 SGHRS, CDR2 YFSETQ. CDR3 DNA sequence: TGCGCCAGCAGCGCCACAGGGGGCCGGGGAGACACCGGGGAGCTGTTTTTT. Translated: CASSATGGRGDTGELFF.

V gene TRBV11-3 combines with J gene TRBJ2-1; D may be TRBD2 (5 bases). Germline V gives CDR1 SGHNT, CDR2 YENEEA. This CDR3 region has 12 residues. Trimming took off 5 bases at V and 9 bases at J, with 11 bases between the two ends. CDR3 loop: CASSARVGEQFF. DNA for the CDR3: TGTGCCAGCAGCGCGAGGGTAGGTGAGCAGTTCTTC.

The V call is TRBV4-3, the J call TRBJ2-3; 9 nucleotides agree with TRBD2. CDR3 length: 17 amino acids. Germline loops: CDR1 LGHNA, CDR2 YSLEER. V trimming: 0 bases; J trimming: 4 bases; junction bases outside the gene matches: 8. DNA for the CDR3: TGCGCCAGCAGCCAAGATCTTCTGGGACTAGCATCAGATACGCAGTATTTT. Amino acid sequence: CASSQDLLGLASDTQYF.

J is TRBJ2-1 and V is TRBV5-6, with D possibly being TRBD2 (5 bases). The CDR3 consists of 15 residues. Germline V gene data show CDR1 as SGHDT and CDR2 as YYEEEE. V dropped 0 bases and J dropped 6 bases, with 13 bases sitting between them. CDR3 amino acids: CASSLERRFGNEQFF. In DNA form, the CDR3 reads TGTGCCAGCAGCTTGGAGCGGCGGTTCGGCAATGAGCAGTTCTTC.

The chain has TRBV4-1 and TRBJ2-1, with a weak D call TRBD2 (7 bases). Trimming took 5 bases from V and 8 from J, leaving 13 bases between them. The germline CDR1 and CDR2 sequences are MGHRA and YSYEKL. This CDR3 has 13 amino acids. The CDR3 region is CASSYGGRYEQFF. The CDR3, as DNA: TGCGCCAGCAGCTACGGGGGGCGGTATGAGCAGTTCTTC.

CDR3 loop: CSVDTGLAGGSWLGDTQYF. The CDR3 bases are TGCAGCGTTGACACGGGACTAGCGGGAGGGAGTTGGTTGGGAGATACGCAGTATTTT. The rearrangement uses TRBV29-1 and TRBJ2-3; TRBD2 agrees at 16 bases. The CDR3 is 19 amino acids. Germline CDR1 and CDR2: SQVTM and ANQGSEA. The V gene end was trimmed by 3 bases and the J gene end by 5 bases; junction bases not matched to a gene: 14.

The chain combines TRBV6-1 with TRBJ2-7; D possibly corresponds to TRBD2 (5 bases). The CDR3 extends over 13 amino acids. The germline V gene encodes CDR1 MNHNS and CDR2 SASEGT. The V end lost 10 bases, the J end lost 1 base, and 14 bases lay between the germline ends. The CDR3 loop reads CAIRAGVSYEQYF. CDR3 sequence (DNA): TGTGCCATTAGAGCCGGGGTTTCCTACGAGCAGTACTTC.

The chain recombines TRBV4-3 with TRBJ1-1; the match to TRBD1 covers 9 bases. The CDR3 extends over 14 amino acids. The germline CDR1 and CDR2 sequences are LGHNA and YSLEER. V gave up 6 bases and J gave up 3 bases; unmatched junction bases: 5. The CDR3 coding sequence is TGCGCCAGCAGTCTCGACAGGGGGGACACTGAAGCTTTCTTT. This sequence encodes CASSLDRGDTEAFF.

This chain links TRBV4-1 with TRBJ2-2; D ambiguous. Germline CDR1 is MGHRA and CDR2 is YSYEKL. This CDR3 comprises 13 residues. The V gene lost 6 bases and the J gene lost 6 bases, with 11 bases spanning the gap. For the CDR3, the DNA is TGCGCCAGCAGTGGTCTGGGATCCGGGGAGCTGTTTTTT. This translates into CASSGLGSGELFF.

The rearrangement joins TRBV2 to TRBJ1-1, with a weak D call TRBD1 (6 bases). There are 13 residues in the CDR3. V shed 9 bases and J shed 1 base, with 12 bases lying between them. Germline CDR1 reads SNHLY; CDR2 reads FYNNEI. The CDR3 DNA follows: TGTGCCAGTGAGGGGGGGGAGAACACTGAAGCTTTCTTT. This gives the protein CASEGGENTEAFF.

The V call is TRBV6-4, the J call TRBJ2-2; D is perhaps TRBD1 or TRBD2 (6 bases each). The CDR3 loop spans 12 amino acids. Germline lookup yields CDR1 MRHNA and CDR2 SNTAGT. V gave up 11 bases and J gave up 3 bases, with 10 bases separating them. CDR3 DNA: TGTGCCTCGGAGGGGGACACCGGGGAGCTGTTTTTT. This sequence encodes CASEGDTGELFF.

The chain is built from TRBV9 and TRBJ1-5; D is perhaps TRBD1 (5 bases). V was pared by 4 bases and J by 3 bases, with 14 bases between. Germline assignment: CDR1 SGDLS and CDR2 YYNGEE. CDR3 size: 15 residues. CDR3: CASSPWDGDNQPQHF. As DNA, the CDR3 is TGTGCCAGCAGCCCCTGGGACGGGGACAATCAGCCCCAGCATTTT. The full variable domain, completed using reference TRBV9 and TRBJ1-5, is DSGVTQTPKHLITATGQRVTLRCSPRSGDLSVYWYQQSLDQGLQFLIQYYNGEERAKGNILERFSAQQFPDLHSELNLSSLELGDSALYFCASSPWDGDNQPQHFGDGTRLSIL.

The chain couples TRBV7-9 to TRBJ2-5, with no clear D. This CDR3 spans 13 amino acids. The V and J ends lost 4 bases and 14 bases respectively, with 20 bases between them. CDR1 is SEHNR, CDR2 FQNEAQ, per germline (reference sequence). In nucleotides, the CDR3 is TGTGCCAGCAGCTCCGTTCTTCTCCCTCCCATTTACTTC. It encodes CASSSVLLPPIYF.

In nucleotides, the CDR3 is TGTGCCAGCAGCTTAGGGGGCGTGAACCCCTACAATGAGCAGTTCTTC. It yields the protein CASSLGGVNPYNEQFF. The chain combines TRBV7-2 with TRBJ2-1, with a weak D call TRBD1 (5 bases). Trimming left V 1 base short and J 2 bases short, with 12 bases between. Germline assignment: CDR1 SGHTA and CDR2 FQGNSA. This CDR3 spans 16 amino acids.

The rearrangement links TRBV2 to TRBJ1-6, with D perhaps matching TRBD1 (6 bases). The CDR3 consists of 14 residues. The V gene lost 7 bases and the J gene lost 12 bases, with 19 bases spanning the gap. The V gene's germline CDR1 is SNHLY and CDR2 FYNNEI. CDR3 region: CASTKAGAPEPLHF. In DNA, the CDR3 is TGTGCCAGCACCAAGGCGGGGGCCCCCGAACCCCTCCACTTT.

The rearrangement links TRBV6-6 to TRBJ1-1; D is unresolved. Germline V gene data show CDR1 as MNHNY and CDR2 as SVGAGI (reference sequence). The ends were cut back, 7 bases at V and 0 bases at J, with 12 bases in the middle. This CDR3 contains 14 residues. The CDR3, as DNA: TGTGCCAGCACCCCTACAGAGCTGAACACTGAAGCTTTCTTT. Amino acid sequence: CASTPTELNTEAFF.